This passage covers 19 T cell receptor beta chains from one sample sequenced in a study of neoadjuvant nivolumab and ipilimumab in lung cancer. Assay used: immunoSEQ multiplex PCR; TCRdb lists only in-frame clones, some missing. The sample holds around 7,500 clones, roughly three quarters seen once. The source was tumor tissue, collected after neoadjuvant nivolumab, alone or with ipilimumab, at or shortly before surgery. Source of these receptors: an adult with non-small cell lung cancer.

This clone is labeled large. This chain's CDR3 is CASSEYQNTGELFF. CDR3 DNA sequence: TGTGCCAGCAGTGAGTACCAGAACACCGGGGAGCTGTTTTTT. The chain uses TRBV6-4 and TRBJ2-2; no definite D call. There are 14 residues in the CDR3. CDR1 and CDR2 (germline): MRHNA, SNTAGT. V was clipped by 3 bases and J by 1 base, with 6 bases between them.

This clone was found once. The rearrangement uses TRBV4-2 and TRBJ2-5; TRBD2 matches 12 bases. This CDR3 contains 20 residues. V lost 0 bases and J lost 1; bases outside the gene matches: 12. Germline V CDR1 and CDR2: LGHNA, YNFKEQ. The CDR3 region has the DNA TGTGCCAGCAGCCAAGAAAGGTCAGGACTAGCGGGGACTTTCCAAGAGACCCAGTACTTC. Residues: CASSQERSGLAGTFQETQYF.

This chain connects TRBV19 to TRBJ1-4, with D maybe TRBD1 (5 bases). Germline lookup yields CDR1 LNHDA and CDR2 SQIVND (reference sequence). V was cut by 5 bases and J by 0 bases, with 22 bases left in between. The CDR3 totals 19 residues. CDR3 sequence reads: CASSVPPGAGRATNEKLFF. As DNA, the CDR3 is TGTGCCAGTAGTGTCCCCCCCGGGGCCGGGCGCGCAACTAATGAAAAACTGTTTTTT.

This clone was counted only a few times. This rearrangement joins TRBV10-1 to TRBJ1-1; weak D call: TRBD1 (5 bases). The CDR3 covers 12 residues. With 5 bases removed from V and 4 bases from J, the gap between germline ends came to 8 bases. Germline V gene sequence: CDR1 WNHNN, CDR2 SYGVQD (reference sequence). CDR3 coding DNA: TGCGCCAGCAGTATTGGGGGCACTGAAGCTTTCTTT. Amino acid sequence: CASSIGGTEAFF.

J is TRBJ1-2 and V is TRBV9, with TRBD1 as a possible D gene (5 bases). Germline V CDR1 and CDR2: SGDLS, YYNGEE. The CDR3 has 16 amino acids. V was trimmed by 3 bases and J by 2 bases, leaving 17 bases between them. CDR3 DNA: TGTGCCAGCAGCGCGAGGATGGGCAGGACAAACTATGGCTACACCTTC. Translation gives CASSARMGRTNYGYTF. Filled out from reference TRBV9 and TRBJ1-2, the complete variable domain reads DSGVTQTPKHLITATGQRVTLRCSPRSGDLSVYWYQQSLDQGLQFLIQYYNGEERAKGNILERFSAQQFPDLHSELNLSSLELGDSALYFCASSARMGRTNYGYTFGSGTRLTVV.

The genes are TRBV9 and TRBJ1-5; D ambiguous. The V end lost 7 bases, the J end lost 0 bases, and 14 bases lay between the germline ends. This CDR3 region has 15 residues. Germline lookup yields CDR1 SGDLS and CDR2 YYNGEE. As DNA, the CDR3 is TGTGCCAGCTCGGGAGGGAACCCTAGCAATCAGCCCCAGCATTTT. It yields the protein CASSGGNPSNQPQHF.

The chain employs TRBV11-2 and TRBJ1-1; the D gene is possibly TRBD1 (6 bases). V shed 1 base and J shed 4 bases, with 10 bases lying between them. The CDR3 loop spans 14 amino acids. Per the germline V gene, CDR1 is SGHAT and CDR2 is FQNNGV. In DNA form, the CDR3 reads TGTGCCAGCAGCTTAGGGGGGCGAGGCACTGAAGCTTTCTTT. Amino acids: CASSLGGRGTEAFF.

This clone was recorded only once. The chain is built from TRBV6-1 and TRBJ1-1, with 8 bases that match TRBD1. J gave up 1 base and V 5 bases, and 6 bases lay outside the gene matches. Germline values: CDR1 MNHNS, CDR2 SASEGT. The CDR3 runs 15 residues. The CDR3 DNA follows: TGTGCCAGCAGTCGGCGGACAGGGAAGAACACTGAAGCTTTCTTT. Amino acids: CASSRRTGKNTEAFF.

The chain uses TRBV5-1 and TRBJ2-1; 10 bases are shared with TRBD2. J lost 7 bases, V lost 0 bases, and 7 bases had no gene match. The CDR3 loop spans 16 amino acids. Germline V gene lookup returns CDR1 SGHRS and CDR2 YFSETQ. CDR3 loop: CASSLAASGSKNEQFF. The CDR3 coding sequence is TGCGCCAGCAGCTTGGCGGCTAGCGGGAGTAAGAATGAGCAGTTCTTC. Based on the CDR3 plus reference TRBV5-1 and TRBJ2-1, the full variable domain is KAGVTQTPRYLIKTRGQQVTLSCSPISGHRSVSWYQQTPGQGLQFLFEYFSETQRNKGNFPGRFSGRQFSNSRSEMNVSTLELGDSALYLCASSLAASGSKNEQFFGPGTRLTVL.

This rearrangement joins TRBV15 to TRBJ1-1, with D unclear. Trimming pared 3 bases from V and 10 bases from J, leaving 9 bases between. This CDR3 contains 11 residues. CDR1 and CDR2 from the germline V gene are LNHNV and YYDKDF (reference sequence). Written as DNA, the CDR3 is TGTGCCACCAGCAGTGGGTGGGGAGCTTTCTTT. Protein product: CATSSGWGAFF.

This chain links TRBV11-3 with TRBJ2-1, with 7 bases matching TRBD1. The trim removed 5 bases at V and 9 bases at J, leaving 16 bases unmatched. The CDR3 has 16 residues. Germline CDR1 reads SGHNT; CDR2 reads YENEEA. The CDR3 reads CASSQGVAESGAEQFF. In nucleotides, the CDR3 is TGTGCCAGCAGCCAGGGGGTAGCAGAAAGTGGGGCTGAGCAGTTCTTC.

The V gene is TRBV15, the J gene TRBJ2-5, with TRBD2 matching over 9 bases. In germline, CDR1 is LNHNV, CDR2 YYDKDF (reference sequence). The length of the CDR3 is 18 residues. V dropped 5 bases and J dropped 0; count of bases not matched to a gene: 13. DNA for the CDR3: TGTGCCACCAGCCGACGGACTAGCGAGAGCCTGTACCAAGAGACCCAGTACTTC. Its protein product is CATSRRTSESLYQETQYF.

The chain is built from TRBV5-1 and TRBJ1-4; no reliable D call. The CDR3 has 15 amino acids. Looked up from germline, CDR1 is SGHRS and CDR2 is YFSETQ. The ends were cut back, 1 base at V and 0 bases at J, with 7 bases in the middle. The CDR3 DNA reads TGCGCCAGCAGCTTGAACAGCGCAACTAATGAAAAACTGTTTTTT. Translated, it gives CASSLNSATNEKLFF.

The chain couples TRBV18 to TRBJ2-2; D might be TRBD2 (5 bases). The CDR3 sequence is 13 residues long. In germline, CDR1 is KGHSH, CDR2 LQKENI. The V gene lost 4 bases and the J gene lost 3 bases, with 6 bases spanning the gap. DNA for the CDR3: TGTGCCAGCTCACGGCGGGACACCGGGGAGCTGTTTTTT. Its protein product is CASSRRDTGELFF.

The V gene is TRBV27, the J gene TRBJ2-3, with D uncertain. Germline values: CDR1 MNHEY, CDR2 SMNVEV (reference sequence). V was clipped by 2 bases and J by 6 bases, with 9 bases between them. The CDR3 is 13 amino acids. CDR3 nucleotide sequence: TGTGCCAGCAGTTTAAATGGATGGGATACGCAGTATTTT. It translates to CASSLNGWDTQYF.

In DNA, the CDR3 is TGTGTTGGGGCCACAGGCTCCCGGCGCTACACCTTC. Translated, it gives CVGATGSRRYTF. The genes are TRBV7-8 and TRBJ1-2; tentatively, D is TRBD1 (5 bases). The CDR3 sequence is 12 residues long. Looked up from germline, CDR1 is SGHVS and CDR2 is FQNEAQ.

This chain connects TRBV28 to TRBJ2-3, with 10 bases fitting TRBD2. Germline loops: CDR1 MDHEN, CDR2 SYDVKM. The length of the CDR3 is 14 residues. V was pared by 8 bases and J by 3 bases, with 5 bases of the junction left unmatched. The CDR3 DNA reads TGTGCCAGCGCAGCGGGAGGGTCTACAGATACGCAGTATTTT. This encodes CASAAGGSTDTQYF.

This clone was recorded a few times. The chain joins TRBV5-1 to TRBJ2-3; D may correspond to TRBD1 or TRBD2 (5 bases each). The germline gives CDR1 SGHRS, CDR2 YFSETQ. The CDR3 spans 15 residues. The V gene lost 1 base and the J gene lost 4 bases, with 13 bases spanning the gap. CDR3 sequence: CASSLRDPLADTQYF. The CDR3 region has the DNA TGCGCCAGCAGCTTGAGGGACCCCTTGGCAGATACGCAGTATTTT.

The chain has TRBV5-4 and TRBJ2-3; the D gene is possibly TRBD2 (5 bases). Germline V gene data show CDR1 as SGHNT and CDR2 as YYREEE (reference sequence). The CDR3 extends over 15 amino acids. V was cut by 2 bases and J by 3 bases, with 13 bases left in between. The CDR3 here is CASSFGTRGTDTQYF. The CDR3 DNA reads TGTGCCAGCAGCTTTGGCACTAGAGGAACAGATACGCAGTATTTT.